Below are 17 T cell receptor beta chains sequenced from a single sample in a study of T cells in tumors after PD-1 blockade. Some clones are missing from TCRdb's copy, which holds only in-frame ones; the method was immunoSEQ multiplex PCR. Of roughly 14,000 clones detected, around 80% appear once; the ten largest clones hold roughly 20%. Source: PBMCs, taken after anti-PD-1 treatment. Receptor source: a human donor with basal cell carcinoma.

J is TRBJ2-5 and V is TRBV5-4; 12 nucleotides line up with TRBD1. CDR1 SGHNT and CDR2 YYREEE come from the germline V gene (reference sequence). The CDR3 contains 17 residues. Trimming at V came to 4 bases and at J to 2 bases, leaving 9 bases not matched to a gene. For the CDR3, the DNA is TGTGCCAGCAGCCCGGGACAGGGGGCGCCGGGACAAGAGACCCAGTACTTC. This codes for CASSPGQGAPGQETQYF.

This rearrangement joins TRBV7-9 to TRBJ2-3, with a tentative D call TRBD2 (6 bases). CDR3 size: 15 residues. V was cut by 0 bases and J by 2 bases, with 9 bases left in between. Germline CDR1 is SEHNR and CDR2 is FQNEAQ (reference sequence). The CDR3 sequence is CASSLAGLNTDTQYF. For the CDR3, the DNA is TGTGCCAGCAGCTTAGCGGGACTTAACACAGATACGCAGTATTTT.

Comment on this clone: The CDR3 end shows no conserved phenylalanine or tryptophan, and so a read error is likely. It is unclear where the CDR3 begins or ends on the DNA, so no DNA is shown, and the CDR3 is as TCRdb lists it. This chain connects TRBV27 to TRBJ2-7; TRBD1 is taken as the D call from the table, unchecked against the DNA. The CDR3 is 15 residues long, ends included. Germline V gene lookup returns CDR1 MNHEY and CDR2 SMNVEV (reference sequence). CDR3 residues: CASSPQGQGGTSLVL.

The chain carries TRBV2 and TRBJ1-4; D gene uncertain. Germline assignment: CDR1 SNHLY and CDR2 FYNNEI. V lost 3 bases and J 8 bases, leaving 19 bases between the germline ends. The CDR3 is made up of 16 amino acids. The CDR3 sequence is CASSDGRTRISEKLFF. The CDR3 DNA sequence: TGTGCCAGCAGTGACGGAAGGACCCGGATTTCGGAAAAACTGTTTTTT.

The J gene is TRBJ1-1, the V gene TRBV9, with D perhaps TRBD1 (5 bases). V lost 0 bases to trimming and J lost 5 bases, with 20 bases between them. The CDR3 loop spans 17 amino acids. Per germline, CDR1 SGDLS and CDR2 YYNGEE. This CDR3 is CASSVGAGPSSGTEAFF. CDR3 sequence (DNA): TGTGCCAGCAGCGTAGGGGCAGGGCCCAGTTCAGGAACTGAAGCTTTCTTT.

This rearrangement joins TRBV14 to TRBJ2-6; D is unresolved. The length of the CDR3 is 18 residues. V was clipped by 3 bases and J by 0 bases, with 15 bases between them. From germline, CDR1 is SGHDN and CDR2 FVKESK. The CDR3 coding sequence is TGTGCCAGCAGCCACAGACCGGGCAAGAACTCTGGGGCCAACGTCCTGACTTTC. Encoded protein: CASSHRPGKNSGANVLTF.

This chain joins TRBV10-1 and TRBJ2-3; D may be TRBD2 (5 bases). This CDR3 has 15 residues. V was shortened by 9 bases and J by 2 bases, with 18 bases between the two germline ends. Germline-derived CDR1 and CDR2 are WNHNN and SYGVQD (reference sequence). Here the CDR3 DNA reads TGCGCCAGTGGCGGAGCGGACGGTTCCACAGATACGCAGTATTTT. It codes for CASGGADGSTDTQYF.

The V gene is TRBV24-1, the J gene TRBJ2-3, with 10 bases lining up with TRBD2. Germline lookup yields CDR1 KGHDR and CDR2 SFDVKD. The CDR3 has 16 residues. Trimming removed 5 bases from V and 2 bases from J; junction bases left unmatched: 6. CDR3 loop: CATSARTSGFTDTQYF. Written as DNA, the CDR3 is TGTGCCACCAGTGCCCGGACTAGCGGATTCACAGATACGCAGTATTTT.

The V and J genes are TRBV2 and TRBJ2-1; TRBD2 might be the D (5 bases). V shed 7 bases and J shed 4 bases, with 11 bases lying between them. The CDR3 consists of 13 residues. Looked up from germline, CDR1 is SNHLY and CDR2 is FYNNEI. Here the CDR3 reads CASTPGEYNEQFF. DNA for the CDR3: TGTGCCAGCACCCCTGGGGAGTACAATGAGCAGTTCTTC.

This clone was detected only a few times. CDR3: CASSLGRYRGGYTF. DNA for the CDR3: TGTGCCAGTAGCTTGGGGCGGTACAGGGGCGGCTACACCTTC. The chain is built from TRBV19 and TRBJ1-2; 7 bases map to TRBD1. Germline trimming cut 6 bases from V and 8 bases from J; bases unmatched to any gene: 12. The CDR3 spans 14 residues. Germline assignment: CDR1 LNHDA and CDR2 SQIVND (reference sequence).

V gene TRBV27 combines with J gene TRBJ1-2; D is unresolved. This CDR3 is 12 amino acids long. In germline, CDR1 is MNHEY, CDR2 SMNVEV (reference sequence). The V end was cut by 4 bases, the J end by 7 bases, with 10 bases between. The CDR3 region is CASSSGLGGYTF. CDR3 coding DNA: TGTGCCAGCAGTTCCGGGTTAGGTGGCTACACCTTC.

CDR3 in DNA: TGTGCCAGCTCAGCGGGACAGGGGGCGATGGACATTCAGTACTTC. Residues: CASSAGQGAMDIQYF. This chain links TRBV18 with TRBJ2-4, with 12 nucleotides matching TRBD1. Germline V gene sequence: CDR1 KGHSH, CDR2 LQKENI. V was pared by 5 bases and J by 8 bases, with 7 bases of the junction left unmatched. This CDR3 has 15 amino acids.

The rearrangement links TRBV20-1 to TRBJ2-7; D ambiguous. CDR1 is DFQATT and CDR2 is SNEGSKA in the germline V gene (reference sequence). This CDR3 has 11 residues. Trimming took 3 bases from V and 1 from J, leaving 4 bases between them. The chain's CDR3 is CSARGSYEQYF. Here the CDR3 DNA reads TGCAGTGCTAGGGGTTCCTACGAGCAGTACTTC.

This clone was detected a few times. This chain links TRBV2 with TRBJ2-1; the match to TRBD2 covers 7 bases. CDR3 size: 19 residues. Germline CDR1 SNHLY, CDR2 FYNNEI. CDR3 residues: CPRSDGWAGVGSSYNEQFF. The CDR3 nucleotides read TGTCCCCGCAGTGATGGGTGGGCGGGGGTGGGGAGCTCCTACAATGAGCAGTTCTTC.

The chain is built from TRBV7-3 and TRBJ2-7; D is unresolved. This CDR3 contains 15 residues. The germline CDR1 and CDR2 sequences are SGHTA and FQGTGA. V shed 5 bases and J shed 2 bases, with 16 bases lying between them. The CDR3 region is CASSLGPGDAYEQYF. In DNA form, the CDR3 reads TGTGCCAGCAGCCTAGGACCGGGTGATGCCTACGAGCAGTACTTC.

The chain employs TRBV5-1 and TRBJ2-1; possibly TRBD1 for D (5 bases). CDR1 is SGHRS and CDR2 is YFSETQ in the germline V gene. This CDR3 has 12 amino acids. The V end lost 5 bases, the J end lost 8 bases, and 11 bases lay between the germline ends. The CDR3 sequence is CASSNTGHEQFF. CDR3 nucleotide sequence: TGCGCCAGCAGTAATACAGGTCATGAGCAGTTCTTC.

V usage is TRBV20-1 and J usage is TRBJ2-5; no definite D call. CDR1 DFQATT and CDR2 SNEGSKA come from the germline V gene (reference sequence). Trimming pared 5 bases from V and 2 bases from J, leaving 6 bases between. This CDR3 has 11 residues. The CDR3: CSASIQETQYF. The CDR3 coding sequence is TGCAGTGCTTCGATTCAAGAGACCCAGTACTTC.